These 6 T cell receptor beta chains came from one sample sequenced in a study of T cell responses to AZD1222 COVID-19 vaccine. Sequenced by immunoSEQ multiplex PCR; TCRdb stores in-frame clones only, minus some. The sample includes 40,000 to 50,000 clones, approximately 88% of them seen just once. The specimen comprised peripheral blood, sampled 28 days after the second AZD1222 dose. These receptors all stem from an adult who received the AZD1222 COVID-19 vaccine.

The chain employs TRBV6-5 and TRBJ1-5; D is perhaps TRBD1 (5 bases). Germline V gene lookup returns CDR1 MNHEY and CDR2 SVGAGI. Trimming took off 6 bases at V and 9 bases at J, with 21 bases between the two ends. CDR3 length: 15 residues. The CDR3 is CASRRGTATGGPQHF. CDR3 sequence (DNA): TGTGCCAGCAGGCGCGGGACGGCGACTGGGGGGCCCCAGCATTTT.

The chain uses TRBV2 and TRBJ1-6, with D unclear. The CDR3 loop spans 13 amino acids. Trimming pared 6 bases from V and 7 bases from J, leaving 10 bases between. The germline gives CDR1 SNHLY, CDR2 FYNNEI. This CDR3 reads CASRETRNSPLHF. The CDR3 DNA follows: TGTGCCAGCAGGGAGACACGGAATTCACCCCTCCACTTT. Full variable domain (outside the CDR3, taken from reference TRBV2 and TRBJ1-6): EPEVTQTPSHQVTQMGQEVILRCVPISNHLYFYWYRQILGQKVEFLVSFYNNEISEKSEIFDDQFSVERPDGSNFTLKIRSTKLEDSAMYFCASRETRNSPLHFGNGTRLTVT.

Here the CDR3 reads CASSLGQKGYTF. The CDR3 DNA reads TGTGCCAGCAGTTTGGGGCAAAAGGGCTACACCTTC. The rearrangement links TRBV28 to TRBJ1-2; a possible D gene is TRBD1 (5 bases). The CDR3 spans 12 residues. The V end lost 3 bases, the J end lost 8 bases, and 10 bases lay between the germline ends. The V gene's germline CDR1 is MDHEN and CDR2 SYDVKM.

The V call is TRBV5-4, the J call TRBJ2-1, with 9 positions matching TRBD2. The CDR3 consists of 17 residues. With 2 bases clipped from V and 6 bases from J, the junction kept 12 bases outside the gene matches. Germline V gene lookup returns CDR1 SGHNT and CDR2 YYREEE (reference sequence). The CDR3 loop is CASSLGGGAFKSNEQFF. The DNA of the CDR3 is TGTGCCAGCAGCTTAGGCGGGGGGGCCTTTAAATCCAATGAGCAGTTCTTC.

This rearrangement joins TRBV3-1 (or the pseudogene TRBV3-2) to TRBJ1-2; D may be TRBD1 (6 bases). Trimming shortened V by 1 base and J by 4 bases, and 16 bases separated the two germline ends. This CDR3 has 16 amino acids. Per germline, CDR1 LGHDT and CDR2 YNNKEL (reference sequence). The chain's CDR3 is CASSQGRGGASYGYTF. For the CDR3, the DNA is TGTGCCAGCAGCCAAGGAAGGGGGGGCGCATCCTATGGCTACACCTTC.

This clone was seen just once. This chain links TRBV28 with TRBJ1-2; the match to TRBD1 covers 9 bases. The CDR3 is 12 amino acids. The J segment lost 8 bases and the V segment lost 11 bases, leaving 9 bases of the junction unmatched. CDR1 is MDHEN and CDR2 is SYDVKM in the germline V gene. CDR3: CAGNTGGLGYTF. In nucleotides, the CDR3 is TGTGCCGGGAATACAGGGGGCTTAGGCTACACCTTC.